These 5 T cell receptor beta chains originate from one sample sequenced in a study of blood T cell repertoires in COVID-19. The protocol was immunoSEQ multiplex PCR, while the TCRdb copy is restricted to in-frame clones and leaves out a portion. The table shows about 260,000 clones, with 80% to 90% occurring only once. Sequencing was done on a sample of PBMCs or T cells enriched from blood (not recorded which). These receptors came from a young woman who had recovered from COVID-19.

This clone has a handful of counts. This chain uses TRBV20-1 with TRBJ2-5, with D unresolved. V gave up 3 bases and J gave up 4 bases, with 9 bases separating them. Germline CDR1 and CDR2: DFQATT and SNEGSKA (reference sequence). CDR3 length: 12 amino acids. CDR3 region: CSASGMAETQYF. The CDR3 region has the DNA TGCAGTGCTAGTGGAATGGCAGAGACCCAGTACTTC.

The J gene is TRBJ1-5, the V gene TRBV5-4, with 8 bases identical to TRBD1. V lost 4 bases and J lost 6; bases outside the gene matches: 6. Germline CDR1 and CDR2: SGHNT and YYREEE (reference sequence). This CDR3 contains 14 residues. The CDR3 DNA is TGTGCCAGCAGCGACGGACAGGGAGGTCAGCCCCAGCATTTT. Translation: CASSDGQGGQPQHF.

This clone is a singleton in its sample. The chain carries TRBV10-3 and TRBJ1-1; D uncertain. From germline, CDR1 is ENHRY and CDR2 SYGVKD. V lost 0 bases and J lost 5, with 7 bases in between. The CDR3 extends over 13 amino acids. The CDR3 DNA follows: TGTGCCATCAGTGAGTCGCCTGAGACTGAAGCTTTCTTT. Protein: CAISESPETEAFF.

The CDR3 DNA is TGCGCCAGCAGCTTTCTAGGGGCAGATAATTCACCCCTCCACTTT. Protein product: CASSFLGADNSPLHF. The gene calls are TRBV5-1 and TRBJ1-6; possibly TRBD1 for D (5 bases). Germline CDR1 and CDR2: SGHRS and YFSETQ. This CDR3 has 15 residues. Trimming took 2 bases from V and 5 from J, leaving 11 bases between them.

The chain is built from TRBV13 and TRBJ2-3, with 8 bases aligning to TRBD1. This CDR3 is 14 amino acids long. Trimming cost V 6 bases and J 5 bases; bases outside gene matches: 7. Germline CDR1 is PRHDT and CDR2 is FYEKMQ (reference sequence). The CDR3 DNA reads as TGTGCCAGCAGTCCCGGACAGGGAGAAGATACGCAGTATTTT. The encoded protein is CASSPGQGEDTQYF.